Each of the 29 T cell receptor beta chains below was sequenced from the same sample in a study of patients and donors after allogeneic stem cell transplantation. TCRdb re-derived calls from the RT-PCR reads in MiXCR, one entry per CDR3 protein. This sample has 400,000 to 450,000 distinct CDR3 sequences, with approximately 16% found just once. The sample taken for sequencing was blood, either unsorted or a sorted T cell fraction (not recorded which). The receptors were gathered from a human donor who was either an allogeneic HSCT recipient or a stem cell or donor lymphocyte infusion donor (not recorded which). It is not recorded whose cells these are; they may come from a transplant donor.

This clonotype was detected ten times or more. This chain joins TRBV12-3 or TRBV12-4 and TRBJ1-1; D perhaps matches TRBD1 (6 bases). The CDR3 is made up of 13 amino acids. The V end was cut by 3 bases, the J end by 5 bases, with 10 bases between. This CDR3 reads CASSFVGGTEAFF. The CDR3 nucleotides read TGTGCCAGCAGTTTCGTAGGGGGAACTGAAGCTTTCTTT.

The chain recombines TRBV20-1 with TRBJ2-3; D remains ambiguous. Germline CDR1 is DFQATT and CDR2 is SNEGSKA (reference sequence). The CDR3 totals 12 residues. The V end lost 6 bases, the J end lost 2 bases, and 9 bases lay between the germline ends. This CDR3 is CSAFPSTDTQYF. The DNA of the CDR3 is TGCAGTGCCTTCCCTTCCACAGATACGCAGTATTTT.

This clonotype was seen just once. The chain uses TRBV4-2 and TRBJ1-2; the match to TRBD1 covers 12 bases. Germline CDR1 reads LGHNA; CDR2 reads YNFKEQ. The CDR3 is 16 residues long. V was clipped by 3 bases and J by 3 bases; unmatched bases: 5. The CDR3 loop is CASSQGGTGGHYGYTF. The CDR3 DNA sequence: TGTGCCAGCAGCCAGGGCGGGACAGGGGGCCACTATGGCTACACCTTC.

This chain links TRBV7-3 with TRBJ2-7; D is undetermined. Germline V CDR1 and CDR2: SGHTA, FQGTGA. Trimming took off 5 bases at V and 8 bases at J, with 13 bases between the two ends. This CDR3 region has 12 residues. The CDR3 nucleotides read TGTGCCAGCAGCCCGGCCTTGGGAAAGCAGTACTTC. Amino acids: CASSPALGKQYF.

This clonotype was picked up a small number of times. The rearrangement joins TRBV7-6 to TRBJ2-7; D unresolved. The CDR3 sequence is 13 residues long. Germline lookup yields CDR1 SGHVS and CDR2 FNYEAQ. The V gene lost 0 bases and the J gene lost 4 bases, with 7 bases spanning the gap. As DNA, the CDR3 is TGTGCCAGCAGCTTAGCGGGGATGTACGAGCAGTACTTC. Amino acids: CASSLAGMYEQYF. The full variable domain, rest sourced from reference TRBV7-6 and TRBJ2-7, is GAGVSQSPRYKVTKRGQDVALRCDPISGHVSLYWYRQALGQGPEFLTYFNYEAQQDKSGLPNDRFSAERPEGSISTLTIQRTEQRDSAMYRCASSLAGMYEQYFGPGTRLTVT.

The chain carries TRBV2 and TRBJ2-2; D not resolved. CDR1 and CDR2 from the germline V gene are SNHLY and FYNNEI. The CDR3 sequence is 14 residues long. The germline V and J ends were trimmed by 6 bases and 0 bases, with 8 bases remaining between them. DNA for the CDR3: TGTGCCAGCAGGGTCGGATCGAACACCGGGGAGCTGTTTTTT. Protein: CASRVGSNTGELFF.

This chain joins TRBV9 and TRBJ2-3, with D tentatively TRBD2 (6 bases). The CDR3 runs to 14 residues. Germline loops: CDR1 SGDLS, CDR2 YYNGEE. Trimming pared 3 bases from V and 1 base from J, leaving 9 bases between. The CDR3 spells CASSDSGRTDTQYF. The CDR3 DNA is TGTGCCAGCAGCGATAGCGGACGCACAGATACGCAGTATTTT.

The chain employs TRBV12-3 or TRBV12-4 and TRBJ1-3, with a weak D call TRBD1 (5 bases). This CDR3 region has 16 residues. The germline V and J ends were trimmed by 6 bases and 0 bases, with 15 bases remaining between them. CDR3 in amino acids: CASRRSGRSSGNTIYF. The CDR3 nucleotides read TGTGCCAGCAGGAGATCAGGGAGAAGCTCTGGAAACACCATATATTTT.

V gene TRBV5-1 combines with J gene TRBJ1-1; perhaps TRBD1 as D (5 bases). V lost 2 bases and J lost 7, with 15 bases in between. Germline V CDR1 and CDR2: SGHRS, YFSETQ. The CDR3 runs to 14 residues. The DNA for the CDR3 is TGCGCCAGCAGCTTTCGTTCGGGGCAGGTTGAAGCTTTCTTT. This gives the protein CASSFRSGQVEAFF.

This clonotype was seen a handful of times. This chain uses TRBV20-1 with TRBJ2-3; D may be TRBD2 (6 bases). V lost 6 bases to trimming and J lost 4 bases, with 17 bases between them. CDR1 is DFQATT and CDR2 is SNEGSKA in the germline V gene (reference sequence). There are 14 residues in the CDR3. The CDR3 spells CSAPFAGLPDTQYF. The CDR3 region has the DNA TGCAGTGCCCCATTCGCGGGACTCCCAGATACGCAGTATTTT.

Here the CDR3 reads CASSPEIETVQETQYF. In DNA form, the CDR3 reads TGTGCCAGCAGCCCGGAGATTGAAACGGTGCAAGAGACCCAGTACTTC. J is TRBJ2-5 and V is TRBV3-1; D unresolved. Trimming left V 4 bases short and J 2 bases short, with 17 bases between. CDR1 is LGHDT and CDR2 is YNNKEL in the germline V gene (reference sequence). This CDR3 spans 16 amino acids.

The CDR3 here is CASSRRRTEPLKEKLFF. The CDR3 bases are TGTGCCAGCAGCCGAAGGCGGACAGAGCCCCTTAAGGAAAAACTGTTTTTT. V usage is TRBV28 and J usage is TRBJ1-4; perhaps TRBD1 as D (6 bases). Germline V lookup: CDR1 MDHEN, CDR2 SYDVKM. CDR3 length: 17 amino acids. V shed 6 bases and J shed 8 bases, with 25 bases lying between them.

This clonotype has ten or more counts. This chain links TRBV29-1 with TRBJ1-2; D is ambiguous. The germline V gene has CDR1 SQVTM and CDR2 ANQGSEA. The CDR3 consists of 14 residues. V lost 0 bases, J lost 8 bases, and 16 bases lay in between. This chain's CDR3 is CSVEDLDSGRGYTF. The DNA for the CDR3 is TGCAGCGTTGAAGATCTTGACTCTGGGAGGGGCTACACCTTC.

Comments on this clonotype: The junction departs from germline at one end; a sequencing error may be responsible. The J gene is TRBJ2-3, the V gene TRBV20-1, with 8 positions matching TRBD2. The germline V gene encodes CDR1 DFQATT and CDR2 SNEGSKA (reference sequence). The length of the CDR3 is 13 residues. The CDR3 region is CSATYSGAGVFHF. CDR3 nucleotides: TGCAGTGCCACCTATTCTGGAGCGGGAGTTTTCCATTTT.

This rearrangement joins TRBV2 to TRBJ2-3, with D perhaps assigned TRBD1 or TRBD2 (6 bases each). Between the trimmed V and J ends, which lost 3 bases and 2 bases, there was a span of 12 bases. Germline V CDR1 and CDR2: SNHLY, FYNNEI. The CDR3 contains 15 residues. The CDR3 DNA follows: TGTGCCAGCAGTGAGGAGGGGGATTACACAGATACGCAGTATTTT. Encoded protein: CASSEEGDYTDTQYF.

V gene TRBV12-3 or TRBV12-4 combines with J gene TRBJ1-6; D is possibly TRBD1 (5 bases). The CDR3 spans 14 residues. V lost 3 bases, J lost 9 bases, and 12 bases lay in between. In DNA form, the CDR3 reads TGTGCCAGCAGTTTTTGGGGGAGACGTTCACCCCTCCACTTT. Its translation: CASSFWGRRSPLHF.

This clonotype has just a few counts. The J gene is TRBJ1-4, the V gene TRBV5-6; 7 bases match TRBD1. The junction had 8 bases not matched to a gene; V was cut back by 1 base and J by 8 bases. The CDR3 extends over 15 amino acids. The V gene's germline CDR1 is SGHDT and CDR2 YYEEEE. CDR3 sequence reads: CASSLRWTGNEKLFF. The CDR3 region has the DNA TGTGCCAGCAGCTTGAGGTGGACAGGTAACGAAAAACTGTTTTTT.

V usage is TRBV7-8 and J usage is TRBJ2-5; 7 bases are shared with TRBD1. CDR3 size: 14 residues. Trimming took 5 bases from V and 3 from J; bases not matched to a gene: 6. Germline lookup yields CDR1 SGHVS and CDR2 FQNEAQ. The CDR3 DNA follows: TGTGCCAGCAGCCCCCTTGGACAGGAAGAGACCCAGTACTTC. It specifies CASSPLGQEETQYF.

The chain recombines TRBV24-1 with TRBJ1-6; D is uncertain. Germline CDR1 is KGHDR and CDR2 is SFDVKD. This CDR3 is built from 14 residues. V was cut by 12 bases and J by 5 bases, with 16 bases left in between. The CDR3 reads CAPAAGTHNSPLHF. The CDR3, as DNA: TGTGCCCCGGCGGCGGGCACGCATAATTCACCCCTCCACTTT.

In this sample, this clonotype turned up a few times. The CDR3 reads CASSSGQAPQETQYF. CDR3 DNA sequence: TGTGCCAGCAGTTCTGGACAGGCCCCCCAAGAGACCCAGTACTTC. The chain joins TRBV27 to TRBJ2-5, with 7 nucleotides matching TRBD1. V dropped 4 bases and J dropped 1; count of bases not matched to a gene: 6. Germline V gene lookup returns CDR1 MNHEY and CDR2 SMNVEV (reference sequence). The CDR3 is made up of 15 amino acids.

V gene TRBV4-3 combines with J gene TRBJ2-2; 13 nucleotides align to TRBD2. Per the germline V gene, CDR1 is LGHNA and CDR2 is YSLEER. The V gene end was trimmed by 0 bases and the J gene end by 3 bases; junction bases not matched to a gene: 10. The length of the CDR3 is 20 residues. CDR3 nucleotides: TGCGCCAGCAGCCAAGAAACCGGGACTAGCGGGGTGTCCCACACCGGGGAGCTGTTTTTT. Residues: CASSQETGTSGVSHTGELFF.

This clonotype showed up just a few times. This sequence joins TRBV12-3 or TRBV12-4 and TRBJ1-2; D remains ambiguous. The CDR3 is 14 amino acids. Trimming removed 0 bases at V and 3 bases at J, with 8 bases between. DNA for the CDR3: TGTGCCAGCAGTTTAGCCGACGGATACTATGGCTACACCTTC. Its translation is CASSLADGYYGYTF.

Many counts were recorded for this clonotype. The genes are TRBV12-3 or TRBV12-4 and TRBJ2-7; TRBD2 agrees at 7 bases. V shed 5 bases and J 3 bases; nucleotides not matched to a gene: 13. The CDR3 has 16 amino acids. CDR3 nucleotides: TGTGCCAGCAGTCCCGGGACTACCCAAGGAAACTACGAGCAGTACTTC. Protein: CASSPGTTQGNYEQYF.

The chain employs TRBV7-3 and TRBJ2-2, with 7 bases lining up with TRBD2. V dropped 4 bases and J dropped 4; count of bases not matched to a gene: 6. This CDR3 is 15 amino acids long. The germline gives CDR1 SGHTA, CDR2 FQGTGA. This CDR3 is CASSSSSGFTGELFF. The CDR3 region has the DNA TGTGCCAGCAGCTCGTCTAGCGGATTCACCGGGGAGCTGTTTTTT.

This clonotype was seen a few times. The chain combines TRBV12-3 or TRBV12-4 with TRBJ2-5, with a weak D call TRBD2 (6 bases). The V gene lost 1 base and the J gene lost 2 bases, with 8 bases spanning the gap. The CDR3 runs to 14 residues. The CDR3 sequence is CASSLDSGQETQYF. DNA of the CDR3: TGTGCCAGCAGTTTAGATAGCGGACAAGAGACCCAGTACTTC.

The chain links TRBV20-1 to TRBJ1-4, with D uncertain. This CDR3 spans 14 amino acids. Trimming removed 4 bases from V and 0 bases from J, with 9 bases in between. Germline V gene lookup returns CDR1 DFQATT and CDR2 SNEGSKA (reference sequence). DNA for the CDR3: TGCAGTGCTACTGGGGATGCAACTAATGAAAAACTGTTTTTT. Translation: CSATGDATNEKLFF.

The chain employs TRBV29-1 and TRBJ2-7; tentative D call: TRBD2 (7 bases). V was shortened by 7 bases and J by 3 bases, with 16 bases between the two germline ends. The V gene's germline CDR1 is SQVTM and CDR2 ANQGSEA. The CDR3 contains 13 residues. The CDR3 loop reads CSAQGGVGYEQYF. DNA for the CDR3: TGCAGCGCCCAAGGGGGGGTTGGCTACGAGCAGTACTTC.

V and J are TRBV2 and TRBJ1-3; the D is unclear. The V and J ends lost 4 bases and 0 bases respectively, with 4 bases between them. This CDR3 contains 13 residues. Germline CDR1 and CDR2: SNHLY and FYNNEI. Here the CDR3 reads CASSGYSGNTIYF. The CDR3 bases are TGTGCCAGCAGTGGATACTCTGGAAACACCATATATTTT. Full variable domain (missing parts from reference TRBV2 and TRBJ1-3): EPEVTQTPSHQVTQMGQEVILRCVPISNHLYFYWYRQILGQKVEFLVSFYNNEISEKSEIFDDQFSVERPDGSNFTLKIRSTKLEDSAMYFCASSGYSGNTIYFGEGSWLTVV.

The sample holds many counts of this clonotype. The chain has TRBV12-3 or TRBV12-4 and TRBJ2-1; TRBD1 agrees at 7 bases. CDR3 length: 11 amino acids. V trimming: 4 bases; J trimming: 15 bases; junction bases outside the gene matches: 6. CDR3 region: CASSYRQGAFF. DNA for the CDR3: TGTGCCAGCAGTTACCGACAGGGAGCGTTCTTC.